This T cell receptor beta chain was captured in a study of Ad26.COV2.S vaccination and SARS-CoV-2 variants. The CDR3 has 18 residues. Trimming took 6 bases from V and 2 from J, leaving 26 bases between them. Per the germline V gene, CDR1 is SNHLY and CDR2 is FYNNEI. The sample's treatment: about 20 received Ad26.COV2.S at low or high dose, single or two shots; about 5 received placebo; per-sample allocation not given. At day 63 after the first vaccine or placebo injection, samples were drawn. This clone was seen a single time. TCRdb keeps only in-frame clones here, not all; method: immunoSEQ multiplex PCR. The table records about 280,000 clones, 80% to 90% of them present only once.

Here the sequenced sample was peripheral blood, taken in a trial of Ad26.COV2.S vaccine versus placebo. The chain has TRBV2 and TRBJ2-7; D ambiguous. The sequence came from a person aged 18-60 years who received the Ad26.COV2.S COVID-19 vaccine or a placebo. CDR3: CASRGGYDSQKGPYEQYF. For the CDR3, the DNA is TGTGCCAGCAGGGGTGGGTACGATAGCCAAAAGGGCCCCTACGAGCAGTACTTC.